A single sample gave rise to the 7 T cell receptor beta chains below, sequenced in a study of neoadjuvant nivolumab and ipilimumab in lung cancer. The protocol was immunoSEQ multiplex PCR, while the TCRdb copy is restricted to in-frame clones and leaves out a portion. The sample contains over 1,000 clones, more than 80% of which appear only once. The sequenced sample was adjacent normal lung tissue, obtained after neoadjuvant nivolumab, alone or with ipilimumab, at or shortly before surgery. The receptor set was obtained from an adult with non-small cell lung cancer.

This clone was seen a few times. This CDR3 reads CASSSSDRDLGGELFF. Written as DNA, the CDR3 is TGTGCCAGCAGCTCCTCGGACAGGGATCTAGGCGGGGAGCTGTTTTTT. The gene calls are TRBV7-9 and TRBJ2-2; 8 bases map to TRBD1. The CDR3 runs to 16 residues. Germline loops: CDR1 SEHNR, CDR2 FQNEAQ (reference sequence). V lost 4 bases, J lost 7 bases, and 11 bases stayed unmatched.

The genes are TRBV6-6 and TRBJ1-3; D gene ambiguous. Per the germline V gene, CDR1 is MNHNY and CDR2 is SVGAGI (reference sequence). V dropped 0 bases and J dropped 2 bases, with 11 bases sitting between them. CDR3 length: 16 residues. The CDR3 DNA reads as TGTGCCAGCAGTTACTCGACACAAACTCCTGGAAACACCATATATTTT. Translated, it gives CASSYSTQTPGNTIYF.

V usage is TRBV6-5 and J usage is TRBJ1-6; the D is unclear. From germline, CDR1 is MNHEY and CDR2 SVGAGI. Trimming removed 8 bases at V and 6 bases at J, with 17 bases between. This CDR3 is 15 amino acids long. The CDR3, as DNA: TGTGCCAGCCGTTCCCAAGGCTTGGGTAATTCACCCCTCCACTTT. Translating gives CASRSQGLGNSPLHF.

The chain uses TRBV2 and TRBJ2-1; 12 bases agree with TRBD2. Germline V lookup: CDR1 SNHLY, CDR2 FYNNEI. The CDR3 sequence is 19 residues long. With 6 bases clipped from V and 8 bases from J, the junction kept 20 bases outside the gene matches. CDR3 amino acids: CASRADSETSGGVGDEQFF. The CDR3 coding sequence is TGTGCCAGCAGGGCCGATTCCGAGACTAGCGGGGGCGTGGGGGATGAGCAGTTCTTC.

This clone was picked up one time. This chain uses TRBV29-1 with TRBJ2-4; either TRBD1 or TRBD2 may supply D (6 bases each). The CDR3 spans 12 residues. V gave up 3 bases and J gave up 11 bases, with 14 bases separating them. Per germline, CDR1 SQVTM and CDR2 ANQGSEA. The CDR3 protein is CSVDEGGRVQYF. The CDR3 nucleotides read TGCAGCGTTGATGAAGGGGGGCGGGTTCAGTACTTC.

The gene calls are TRBV7-7 and TRBJ2-1; 16 nucleotides align to TRBD2. Germline CDR1 and CDR2: SSHAT and FNYEAQ (reference sequence). The CDR3 runs 15 residues. Trimming at V came to 5 bases and at J to 7 bases, leaving 2 bases not matched to a gene. Written as DNA, the CDR3 is TGTGCCAGCAGCACGGGACTAGCGGGGGGGAATGAGCAGTTCTTC. Translation: CASSTGLAGGNEQFF.

This clone is a singleton in its sample. The genes are TRBV4-2 and TRBJ2-7; 7 nucleotides agree with TRBD1. V shed 4 bases and J 7 bases; nucleotides not matched to a gene: 13. This CDR3 is 15 amino acids long. CDR1 and CDR2 from the germline V gene are LGHNA and YNFKEQ. The CDR3 bases are TGTGCCAGCAGCCCAAGAAGGGGGCGGTTGTGGGAGCAGTACTTC. Translation gives CASSPRRGRLWEQYF.